The 24 T cell receptor beta chains reported below all come from one sample, sequenced in a study of T cells in Graves' hyperthyroidism and ophthalmopathy. RNA transcripts yielded amplified TCR beta CDR3 regions. HTBI primers were used for first-round RT-PCR of the TCR CDR3. TCRdb re-called the multiplex PCR reads with MiXCR, one entry per CDR3 protein. This sample has 350,000 or so distinct CDR3 sequences, with roughly 20% found just once. Sequencing was done on a sample of blood. These receptors originate from a woman aged 40 to 50 with Graves' ophthalmopathy.

Comment on this clonotype: The junction shows a germline mismatch at one end, possibly a read error. This rearrangement joins TRBV6-1 to TRBJ2-7; 8 positions match TRBD2. Germline lookup yields CDR1 MNHNS and CDR2 SASEGT. CDR3 length equals 14 residues. The CDR3 reads CASSGVLADYEQSF. The CDR3 coding sequence is TGTGCCAGCAGTGGGGTACTAGCGGATTACGAGCAGTCCTTC.

For this clonotype: The junction departs from the called germline gene at one end, perhaps through a read error. The CDR3 DNA reads as TGTGCCAGCAGCCCGACAGGACACTATGGCCACACCTTC. This gives the protein CASSPTGHYGHTF. This chain uses TRBV11-2 with TRBJ1-2, with D perhaps TRBD1 (6 bases). Germline assignment: CDR1 SGHAT and CDR2 FQNNGV. The CDR3 length is 13 residues.

A few counts support this clonotype. Given a much more abundant clone one base away, this may be a read error. This chain links TRBV7-9 with TRBJ1-2, with D unclear. This CDR3 is built from 12 residues. Germline CDR1 SEHNR, CDR2 FQNEAQ (reference sequence). Between the trimmed V and J ends, which lost 5 bases and 4 bases, there was a span of 8 bases. This CDR3 is CASSLITYGYTF. The CDR3, as DNA: TGTGCCAGCAGCCTAATAACCTATGGCTACACCTTC. Filled out from reference TRBV7-9 and TRBJ1-2, the complete variable domain reads DTGVSQNPRHKITKRGQNVTFRCDPISEHNRLYWYRQTLGQGPEFLTYFQNEAQLEKSRLLSDRFSAERPKGSFSTLEIQRTEQGDSAMYLCASSLITYGYTFGSGTRLTVV.

This clonotype occurred many times. The chain uses TRBV10-3 and TRBJ2-6; D tentatively reads TRBD1 or TRBD2 (5 bases each). The V end was cut by 4 bases, the J end by 0 bases, with 13 bases between. Germline CDR1 ENHRY, CDR2 SYGVKD. The CDR3 runs to 17 residues. In DNA, the CDR3 is TGTGCCATCAGTGTGTCGGGACCCGACTCTGGGGCCAACGTCCTGACTTTC. Its translation: CAISVSGPDSGANVLTF.

Many counts were recorded for this clonotype. V and J are TRBV27 and TRBJ1-2; D is unclear. Per the germline V gene, CDR1 is MNHEY and CDR2 is SMNVEV (reference sequence). V dropped 2 bases and J dropped 8 bases, with 12 bases sitting between them. This CDR3 has 13 amino acids. This CDR3 reads CASSLELGSGYTF. CDR3 coding DNA: TGTGCCAGCAGTTTAGAGTTGGGGAGCGGCTACACCTTC.

The count of this clonotype is one. The J gene is TRBJ2-6, the V gene TRBV5-1, with D perhaps TRBD1 (6 bases). Germline CDR1 SGHRS, CDR2 YFSETQ. The CDR3 extends over 16 amino acids. Trimming pared 4 bases from V and 1 base from J, leaving 12 bases between. The CDR3 DNA reads TGCGCCAGCAGCCCCTTCAGGGGATCTGGGGCCAACGTCCTGACTTTC. Amino acids: CASSPFRGSGANVLTF.

This clonotype was counted ten times or more. The rearrangement joins TRBV28 to TRBJ2-7, with a possible D match to TRBD1 (6 bases). Trimming pared 8 bases from V and 1 base from J, leaving 12 bases between. The CDR3 runs 13 residues. The germline V gene encodes CDR1 MDHEN and CDR2 SYDVKM. The CDR3 protein is CASLRDTSYEQYF. CDR3 nucleotides: TGTGCCAGCCTTCGGGACACTTCCTACGAGCAGTACTTC.

This clonotype was detected many times. The gene calls are TRBV6-1 and TRBJ1-5; 7 nucleotides align to TRBD1. There are 16 residues in the CDR3. Germline assignment: CDR1 MNHNS and CDR2 SASEGT. V was clipped by 2 bases and J by 4 bases; unmatched bases: 8. CDR3: CASSELRQGPNQPQHF. CDR3 DNA: TGTGCCAGCAGTGAACTTAGACAGGGCCCGAATCAGCCCCAGCATTTT.

This clonotype was detected many times. The V gene is TRBV6-1, the J gene TRBJ2-4, with 12 bases lining up with TRBD2. V shed 5 bases and J 9 bases; nucleotides not matched to a gene: 11. The CDR3 spans 16 residues. The V gene's germline CDR1 is MNHNS and CDR2 SASEGT. The CDR3 DNA sequence: TGTGCCAGCAGTCGAGGACTAGCGGGAACAGGGGTCATTCAGTACTTC. Translation: CASSRGLAGTGVIQYF.

This clonotype was seen at least ten times. The CDR3 sequence: CASSSGAAGQPQHF. The CDR3 region has the DNA TGTGCCAGCAGTTCGGGCGCCGCGGGTCAGCCCCAGCATTTT. The chain links TRBV28 to TRBJ1-5; D uncertain. The V and J ends lost 4 bases and 6 bases respectively, with 13 bases between them. From germline, CDR1 is MDHEN and CDR2 SYDVKM. The CDR3 is 14 residues long.

There are many counts of this clonotype. The rearrangement uses TRBV28 and TRBJ2-7, with 9 bases matching TRBD2. CDR1 MDHEN and CDR2 SYDVKM come from the germline V gene. This CDR3 spans 14 amino acids. J was trimmed by 7 bases and V by 7 bases; bases with no gene match: 11. Written as DNA, the CDR3 is TGTGCCAGCATGCCCCAGCGGGGGGCGAAGGAGCAGTACTTC. Translation: CASMPQRGAKEQYF.

This clonotype appeared many times. V and J are TRBV7-3 and TRBJ1-1; no definite D call. V lost 1 base, J lost 1 base, and 4 bases lay in between. Germline V CDR1 and CDR2: SGHTA, FQGTGA. The CDR3 totals 13 residues. This CDR3 reads CASSLMANTEAFF. The CDR3, as DNA: TGTGCCAGCAGCTTAATGGCGAACACTGAAGCTTTCTTT.

This clonotype was seen a few times. The chain has TRBV28 and TRBJ1-3; no clear D. Per germline, CDR1 MDHEN and CDR2 SYDVKM. V lost 4 bases to trimming and J lost 2 bases, with 12 bases between them. The CDR3 consists of 15 residues. The chain's CDR3 is CASSSWAIAGNTIYF. The CDR3 DNA reads as TGTGCCAGCAGTTCTTGGGCGATCGCTGGAAACACCATATATTTT.

V and J are TRBV6-2 or TRBV6-3 and TRBJ1-5; D ambiguous. Germline assignment: CDR1 MNHEY and CDR2 SVGEGT. The germline V and J ends were trimmed by 5 bases and 0 bases, with 14 bases remaining between them. The CDR3 is 16 amino acids. CDR3 coding DNA: TGTGCCAGCAGTCCGCCCAGGCTGGGTAGCAATCAGCCCCAGCATTTT. It codes for CASSPPRLGSNQPQHF.

This chain connects TRBV6-2 or TRBV6-3 to TRBJ1-1, with D possibly being TRBD1 (5 bases). Trimming removed 0 bases from V and 0 bases from J, with 8 bases in between. The germline gives CDR1 MNHEY, CDR2 SVGEGT. This CDR3 comprises 15 residues. The CDR3 protein is CASSYSDIMNTEAFF. The CDR3 DNA follows: TGTGCCAGCAGTTACTCGGACATTATGAACACTGAAGCTTTCTTT.

Many counts were recorded for this clonotype. This rearrangement joins TRBV4-3 to TRBJ1-3; D is uncertain. CDR1 and CDR2 from the germline V gene are LGHNA and YSLEER. Deletions cut 0 bases from V and 7 bases from J, with 16 bases between. The CDR3 totals 16 residues. The CDR3 loop is CASSQEHQAGGNTIYF. CDR3 DNA sequence: TGCGCCAGCAGCCAAGAGCACCAGGCCGGAGGGAACACCATATATTTT.

The chain recombines TRBV6-2 or TRBV6-3 with TRBJ1-5, with no clear D. The germline CDR1 and CDR2 sequences are MNHEY and SVGEGT. The CDR3 has 15 amino acids. Trimming took off 5 bases at V and 1 base at J, with 12 bases between the two ends. As DNA, the CDR3 is TGTGCCAGCAGTAAGACGGATGGGAGCAATCAGCCCCAGCATTTT. Amino acids: CASSKTDGSNQPQHF.

To note about this clonotype: A read error may explain this, as a much larger clone is one base away. CDR3 sequence reads: CASKAGGAWANVLTF. CDR3 DNA: TGTGCCAGCAAGGCGGGGGGTGCTTGGGCCAACGTCCTGACTTTC. The chain joins TRBV19 to TRBJ2-6; 8 nucleotides agree with TRBD2. The V gene end was trimmed by 9 bases and the J gene end by 5 bases; junction bases not matched to a gene: 9. CDR1 and CDR2 from the germline V gene are LNHDA and SQIVND (reference sequence). The CDR3 contains 15 residues.

The chain couples TRBV6-5 to TRBJ2-7, with D perhaps matching TRBD1 (5 bases). CDR1 MNHEY and CDR2 SVGAGI come from the germline V gene. This CDR3 has 14 amino acids. Trimming removed 4 bases from V and 3 bases from J, with 13 bases in between. The CDR3 region has the DNA TGTGCCAGCAGTTTACCGTATCAGGGCTACGAGCAGTACTTC. Its translation: CASSLPYQGYEQYF.

This clonotype has only a few counts. The chain couples TRBV6-5 to TRBJ2-2; 7 nucleotides line up with TRBD1. Looked up from germline, CDR1 is MNHEY and CDR2 is SVGAGI. This CDR3 region has 15 residues. V shed 2 bases, J shed 6 bases, and the junction held 6 bases outside the gene matches. The CDR3 reads CASSYEGRGSGELFF. The CDR3 coding sequence is TGTGCCAGCAGTTACGAAGGCAGGGGGTCCGGGGAGCTGTTTTTT.

The gene calls are TRBV6-5 and TRBJ2-7, with 10 nucleotides matching TRBD1. The germline V gene has CDR1 MNHEY and CDR2 SVGAGI. This CDR3 spans 15 amino acids. V lost 4 bases, J lost 3 bases, and 6 bases stayed unmatched. The CDR3 DNA sequence: TGTGCCAGCAGTTGGACCCGGGACAGGGGCTACGAGCAGTACTTC. It yields the protein CASSWTRDRGYEQYF.

This clonotype was seen many times. This chain joins TRBV7-2 and TRBJ1-2, with a weak D call TRBD1 (5 bases). The germline V gene has CDR1 SGHTA and CDR2 FQGNSA. This CDR3 spans 14 amino acids. V lost 5 bases and J 4 bases, leaving 14 bases between the germline ends. This chain's CDR3 is CASSPQGTVYGYTF. The CDR3 coding sequence is TGTGCCAGCAGCCCGCAAGGGACCGTCTATGGCTACACCTTC.

This clonotype appeared many times. The chain recombines TRBV20-1 with TRBJ2-7; the D call may be TRBD1 or TRBD2 (5 bases each). The germline V gene encodes CDR1 DFQATT and CDR2 SNEGSKA (reference sequence). The CDR3 spans 12 residues. V was trimmed by 5 bases and J by 3 bases, leaving 11 bases between them. The DNA of the CDR3 is TGCAGTGCTGGATTGGGGGTCTACGAGCAGTACTTC. This translates into CSAGLGVYEQYF.

This clonotype showed up just a few times. The chain recombines TRBV4-3 with TRBJ2-1; no definite D call. V lost 0 bases and J lost 12, with 18 bases in between. The length of the CDR3 is 15 residues. CDR1 and CDR2 from the germline V gene are LGHNA and YSLEER. CDR3 nucleotide sequence: TGCGCCAGCAGCCAAGATCAAGCTGTGCGTTCTTCGCAGTTCTTC. Its translation: CASSQDQAVRSSQFF.